The 27 T cell receptor beta chains presented below share a single source sample, sequenced in a study of CD8+ T cells in alopecia areata. Sequencing used cDNA as its template, made by extracting RNA and reverse transcribing it. This table comes from immunoSEQ multiplex PCR, and its TCRdb copy is limited to in-frame clones, with some not included. This table holds fewer than 150,000 clones, approximately 85% found once. Treatment indicated: oral pan-JAK inhibitor, 5-10 mg twice daily. Sample: CD8+ T cells sorted from blood, taken at week 4, from a patient treated with tofacitinib. The receptors here all came from a human donor with alopecia areata.

The V and J genes are TRBV19 and TRBJ2-3, with 8 positions matching TRBD2. The trim removed 5 bases at V and 9 bases at J, leaving 16 bases unmatched. Germline CDR1 and CDR2: LNHDA and SQIVND (reference sequence). This CDR3 has 16 amino acids. CDR3 coding DNA: TGTGCCAGTAGTCCCCAGGGTAGCGGGGTGACGGAGACGCAGTATTTT. It encodes CASSPQGSGVTETQYF.

Only one count was recorded for this clone. This chain links TRBV5-4 with TRBJ1-1; possibly TRBD1 for D (5 bases). Germline CDR1 reads SGHNT; CDR2 reads YYREEE (reference sequence). This CDR3 is 13 amino acids long. Trimming removed 2 bases at V and 3 bases at J, with 8 bases between. The CDR3 loop is CASSLWGDTEAFF. The CDR3 DNA reads as TGTGCCAGCAGCTTATGGGGGGACACTGAAGCTTTCTTT.

As to this clone: Within the sample, other DNA sequences also encode this same CDR3. This rearrangement joins TRBV7-9 to TRBJ2-5; D unresolved. CDR3 length equals 11 residues. Trimming took 2 bases from V and 5 from J, leaving 3 bases between them. In germline, CDR1 is SEHNR, CDR2 FQNEAQ (reference sequence). The chain's CDR3 is CASSLLETQYF. CDR3 nucleotide sequence: TGTGCCAGCAGCTTATTGGAGACCCAGTACTTC.

The V and J genes are TRBV7-9 and TRBJ1-2, with 11 bases matching TRBD1. J was trimmed by 5 bases and V by 4 bases; bases with no gene match: 6. The CDR3 loop spans 15 amino acids. Germline loops: CDR1 SEHNR, CDR2 FQNEAQ (reference sequence). The CDR3, as DNA: TGTGCCAGCAGCTCGGGACAGGGGGATCGATATGGCTACACCTTC. It encodes CASSSGQGDRYGYTF. The entire variable domain, with the rest obtained from reference TRBV7-9 and TRBJ1-2, is as follows: DTGVSQNPRHKITKRGQNVTFRCDPISEHNRLYWYRQTLGQGPEFLTYFQNEAQLEKSRLLSDRFSAERPKGSFSTLEIQRTEQGDSAMYLCASSSGQGDRYGYTFGSGTRLTVV.

The CDR3 protein is CASGLVLGLTTYEQYF. CDR3 coding DNA: TGTGCTAGTGGTTTGGTACTCGGCCTAACAACCTACGAGCAGTACTTC. The chain combines TRBV12-5 with TRBJ2-7; D is unresolved. CDR1 and CDR2 from the germline V gene are LGHNT and FRNRAP. This CDR3 region has 16 residues. Trimming shortened V by 0 bases and J by 2 bases, and 14 bases separated the two germline ends. The full variable domain, completed using reference TRBV12-5 and TRBJ2-7, is DARVTQTPRHKVTEMGQEVTMRCQPILGHNTVFWYRQTMMQGLELLAYFRNRAPLDDSGMPKDRFSAEMPDATLATLKIQPSEPRDSAVYFCASGLVLGLTTYEQYFGPGTRLTVT.

This chain connects TRBV7-8 to TRBJ2-3; 7 bases map to TRBD2. V lost 5 bases and J lost 5; bases outside the gene matches: 13. Germline V lookup: CDR1 SGHVS, CDR2 FQNEAQ. CDR3 length equals 16 residues. The CDR3 here is CASSHSGPFIGDTQYF. DNA for the CDR3: TGTGCCAGCAGCCATAGCGGGCCCTTCATCGGAGATACGCAGTATTTT.

The rearrangement uses TRBV6-5 and TRBJ2-1, with TRBD2 identical over 7 bases. Germline loops: CDR1 MNHEY, CDR2 SVGAGI. The CDR3 runs 13 residues. The ends lost 4 bases at V and 7 bases at J; junction bases unmatched: 4. The CDR3 sequence is CASSFQGGNEQFF. The CDR3 nucleotides are TGTGCCAGCAGTTTCCAGGGAGGGAATGAGCAGTTCTTC.

J is TRBJ2-7 and V is TRBV4-3; the match to TRBD1 covers 8 bases. Germline CDR1 LGHNA, CDR2 YSLEER. This CDR3 region has 15 residues. The J segment lost 4 bases and the V segment lost 0 bases, leaving 5 bases of the junction unmatched. DNA for the CDR3: TGCGCCAGCAGCCAAGATCGGACAGGGCTTTACGAGCAGTACTTC. It is translated as CASSQDRTGLYEQYF.

The chain joins TRBV7-9 to TRBJ2-7; D is ambiguous. The germline V and J ends were trimmed by 5 bases and 3 bases, with 17 bases remaining between them. The length of the CDR3 is 15 residues. The germline CDR1 and CDR2 sequences are SEHNR and FQNEAQ (reference sequence). The CDR3 nucleotides read TGTGCCAGCAGCACCAGAAGGACGGGCAACTACGAGCAGTACTTC. As protein: CASSTRRTGNYEQYF.

This clone was counted only a few times. The CDR3 here is CASSLFAGENYEQYF. CDR3 nucleotides: TGTGCCAGCAGCTTATTTGCGGGAGAAAACTACGAGCAGTACTTC. The chain recombines TRBV7-2 with TRBJ2-7; 7 positions match TRBD2. CDR1 is SGHTA and CDR2 is FQGNSA in the germline V gene. This CDR3 has 15 amino acids. J gave up 3 bases and V 2 bases, and 7 bases lay outside the gene matches.

The rearrangement uses TRBV4-3 and TRBJ2-7, with 8 positions matching TRBD2. CDR1 is LGHNA, CDR2 YSLEER, per germline. Losses at the gene ends were 3 bases for V and 3 bases for J; bases not matched to a gene: 4. This CDR3 is built from 14 residues. CDR3 coding DNA: TGCGCCAGCAGCCATAGCGGGGCCCTCTACGAGCAGTACTTC. Protein product: CASSHSGALYEQYF.

V usage is TRBV27 and J usage is TRBJ2-7, with 8 bases identical to TRBD1. The CDR3 is 17 amino acids. Germline V gene data show CDR1 as MNHEY and CDR2 as SMNVEV (reference sequence). Trimming cost V 1 base and J 3 bases; bases outside gene matches: 11. CDR3 sequence (DNA): TGTGCCAGCAGTTTATTGTCAGGGGACAGGAGCCGCTACGAGCAGTACTTC. It yields the protein CASSLLSGDRSRYEQYF.

A remark on this clone: A junction end diverges from the germline sequence, so it may reflect a read error. The chain combines TRBV13 with TRBJ2-5; TRBD2 agrees at 8 bases. The CDR3 spans 15 residues. Germline CDR1 is PRHDT and CDR2 is FYEKMQ (reference sequence). The CDR3 bases are TGTGCCAGCAGCTTAGGAGCGGGGGACCAACAGACCCAGTACTTC. Translation: CASSLGAGDQQTQYF.

The V gene is TRBV19, the J gene TRBJ1-5; D may be TRBD1 (5 bases). V lost 7 bases and J 7 bases, leaving 20 bases between the germline ends. The CDR3 runs to 15 residues. CDR1 is LNHDA, CDR2 SQIVND, per germline (reference sequence). The CDR3 loop is CASNTGISLRQPQHF. In DNA form, the CDR3 reads TGTGCCAGTAATACAGGCATTTCCCTCCGGCAGCCCCAGCATTTT.

This chain connects TRBV4-1 to TRBJ2-3; 11 positions agree with TRBD2. The CDR3 runs 17 residues. J was trimmed by 1 base and V by 2 bases; bases with no gene match: 5. The germline gives CDR1 MGHRA, CDR2 YSYEKL. DNA of the CDR3: TGCGCCAGCAGCCAAAGAGCGACTAGCGGGGGCACAGATACGCAGTATTTT. This encodes CASSQRATSGGTDTQYF.

This chain connects TRBV6-5 to TRBJ1-6, with a tentative D call TRBD1 (6 bases). Germline lookup yields CDR1 MNHEY and CDR2 SVGAGI. Trimming took 7 bases from V and 6 from J, leaving 13 bases between them. The CDR3 contains 14 residues. In DNA form, the CDR3 reads TGTGCCAGCACCAGAGACAGGATTAATTCACCCCTCCACTTT. It is translated as CASTRDRINSPLHF.

The J gene is TRBJ1-5, the V gene TRBV5-6; no firm D call. V lost 1 base to trimming and J lost 2 bases, with 13 bases between them. This CDR3 has 16 residues. CDR1 is SGHDT, CDR2 YYEEEE, per germline. Here the CDR3 reads CASSLWSGVGNQPQHF. CDR3 sequence (DNA): TGTGCCAGCAGCTTGTGGTCCGGGGTTGGCAATCAGCCCCAGCATTTT.

The chain carries TRBV14 and TRBJ2-5; possible D gene TRBD2, 5 bases. V was shortened by 4 bases and J by 1 base, with 10 bases between the two germline ends. This CDR3 contains 14 residues. Germline V gene data show CDR1 as SGHDN and CDR2 as FVKESK. This CDR3 reads CASSLDYLQETQYF. The CDR3 bases are TGTGCCAGCAGCCTCGACTACCTCCAAGAGACCCAGTACTTC.

This clone was observed once. The chain combines TRBV4-3 with TRBJ2-7, with TRBD2 matching over 9 bases. The CDR3 contains 15 residues. V trimming: 0 bases; J trimming: 3 bases; junction bases outside the gene matches: 3. In germline, CDR1 is LGHNA, CDR2 YSLEER. The CDR3, as DNA: TGCGCCAGCAGCCAAGAGGATAGCGGGGGCTACGAGCAGTACTTC. Amino acid sequence: CASSQEDSGGYEQYF.

The CDR3 sequence is CASSLGQGTAEAFF. CDR3 in DNA: TGTGCCAGCAGCTTAGGTCAGGGGACAGCTGAAGCTTTCTTT. The chain links TRBV7-9 to TRBJ1-1; TRBD1 aligns across 7 bases. This CDR3 comprises 14 residues. Germline V gene sequence: CDR1 SEHNR, CDR2 FQNEAQ (reference sequence). V dropped 1 base and J dropped 6; count of bases not matched to a gene: 5.

The chain is built from TRBV19 and TRBJ2-1; 7 bases map to TRBD1. The CDR3 loop spans 14 amino acids. Looked up from germline, CDR1 is LNHDA and CDR2 is SQIVND (reference sequence). J was trimmed by 5 bases and V by 5 bases; bases with no gene match: 6. CDR3 DNA: TGTGCCAGTAGTTACCGGGACAGCAACAATGAGCAGTTCTTC. Amino acid sequence: CASSYRDSNNEQFF.

The chain carries TRBV7-9 and TRBJ1-2; possibly TRBD1 for D (5 bases). This CDR3 has 14 amino acids. Germline V CDR1 and CDR2: SEHNR, FQNEAQ (reference sequence). The V end lost 3 bases, the J end lost 2 bases, and 10 bases lay between the germline ends. In nucleotides, the CDR3 is TGTGCCAGCAGCTTGGCAGGGACCAACTATGGCTACACCTTC. Its protein is CASSLAGTNYGYTF.

With respect to this clone: Other DNA sequences from this sample encode an identical CDR3 as well. The chain employs TRBV29-1 and TRBJ2-5; the D is unclear. Trimming shortened V by 4 bases and J by 4 bases, and 7 bases separated the two germline ends. This CDR3 comprises 11 residues. CDR1 is SQVTM and CDR2 is ANQGSEA in the germline V gene. The CDR3 bases are TGCAGCGTTGGGGGTCGAGAGACCCAGTACTTC. Amino acids: CSVGGRETQYF.

The rearrangement joins TRBV4-2 to TRBJ1-6; D possibly corresponds to TRBD1 (6 bases). The CDR3 consists of 12 residues. Germline V CDR1 and CDR2: LGHNA, YNFKEQ. V shed 0 bases and J shed 14 bases, with 8 bases lying between them. CDR3 loop: CASSQEGTSLHF. CDR3 in DNA: TGTGCCAGCAGCCAAGAGGGGACATCCCTCCACTTT.

The chain combines TRBV11-2 with TRBJ1-1; no firm D call. V lost 8 bases, J lost 0 bases, and 13 bases lay in between. CDR1 SGHAT and CDR2 FQNNGV come from the germline V gene. The CDR3 runs to 14 residues. This CDR3 is CASLPGAVNTEAFF. The CDR3 nucleotides are TGTGCCAGCTTGCCCGGAGCAGTGAACACTGAAGCTTTCTTT.

This sequence joins TRBV30 and TRBJ2-2, with TRBD1 as a possible D gene (6 bases). V was shortened by 2 bases and J by 6 bases, with 7 bases between the two germline ends. The CDR3 is 12 residues long. The germline V gene encodes CDR1 GTSNPN and CDR2 SVGIG (reference sequence). The CDR3 region is CAWSQGPGELFF. CDR3 in DNA: TGTGCCTGGAGTCAGGGGCCCGGGGAGCTGTTTTTT.

The chain combines TRBV6-5 with TRBJ2-3; tentatively, D is TRBD2 (6 bases). The germline CDR1 and CDR2 sequences are MNHEY and SVGAGI. The CDR3 is made up of 13 amino acids. Between the trimmed V and J ends, which lost 6 bases and 8 bases, there was a span of 15 bases. The CDR3 DNA is TGTGCCAGCAGCCCCCGGGGGTCGGGTACGCAGTATTTT. Protein product: CASSPRGSGTQYF.